The source of this T cell receptor beta chain is a study of shared clonotypes between healthy human individuals (TCRdb year 2020). In terms of the full investigation: The cohort included a few men and a couple of women between 18 and 49 years of age. For each donor, CD4 naive and CD4 memory were each given three plates, CD8 naive was given two plates, and CD8 memory was given one plate. To estimate repertoire size and how much clonotypes are shared between individuals, the study performed deep sequencing of blood TCR repertoires from five healthy adults. To increase sequencing depth and limit assay-specific biases, TCR repertoire library preparation and sequencing were carried out by different laboratories using diverse techniques. Each donor's leukapheresis produced roughly between roughly 0.94 and 9.5 billion PBMCs. Study-level results and caveats: Sampling was restricted to blood, and TCR repertoires in tissue are likely to differ from TCR repertoires in blood. Based on pairwise subsampling, the degree of clonotype sharing among donors was expected to be affected by sequencing depth. Incomplete sequencing was indicated by rarefaction of sorted-subset datasets, despite the large sequencing depth. Naive subsets generally had larger estimated clonotype richness than memory subsets. Compared with non-shared clonotypes, the clonotypes found in all four sorted-subset donors had higher generation probabilities. Because the study included a small number of donors, the genetic and exposure-history diversity represented was limited. Approximately 5% of naive CD4, 3.5% of naive CD8, about 2.4% of memory CD4, and approximately 0.4% of memory CD8 clonotypes were shared across several donors.

A word on this clone: No antigen is known for it. Per-base qualities were not stored, and no clone one base away is much larger.

Donors were healthy HIV-negative adults with no recently reported acute infections or vaccinations. All donors were Caucasian adults living in Nashville, Tennessee, USA. CD4+ T cells were enriched through magnetic negative selection, after which naive cells were positively selected on CD45RA and the remaining negative fraction served as the memory subset. Blood was obtained by leukapheresis, after which PBMCs were separated by Ficoll-Histopaque density gradient centrifugation and cryopreserved in liquid nitrogen vapor phase. Analytical flow cytometry was used to check the purity and quantity of each magnetically sorted T cell population. Genomic DNA was isolated from each sorted fraction and quantified by UV absorbance on a Nanodrop 2000c. V is pared back by 4 bases and J by 4 bases, with 13 bases lying between the germline termini. Taken from cysteine to phenylalanine, the CDR3 has 14 residues. Only the CDR3 part of the read is kept: 42 bases, read in frame from the first base. The CDR1 and CDR2 encoded by the germline V gene (reference sequence) are LNHDA and SQIVND.

Using the deep immunoSEQ assay, multiplex PCR amplified TCR CDR3 regions from genomic DNA. Extracted genomic DNA from each cell subset was distributed evenly across all wells of several immunoSEQ 96-well plates, and each plate was treated as a replicate. For sorted subsets, about 0.2 ug genomic DNA, equal to 30,000 or so T cell genomes, was loaded into each replicate PCR. Purified libraries were measured with a Qubit 3.0 fluorometer, size-checked on a Bioanalyzer 2100, and measured again with the KAPA Library Quantification kit. Each immunoSEQ 96-well plate was sequenced on its own single-read 150-cycle Illumina NextSeq 550 flow cell. Turning to the authors' computational methods: Because the immunoSEQ output held only junctional sequences and lacked quality scores, the filtering could not match the filtering applied to full-length reads. Sequences were annotated with PyIR, a Python wrapper for IgBLAST v1.9, and V/J genes and CDR3 were assigned using IMGT germline references. Reads were filtered out if the reads had weak V/J assignments (E-value above 1e-6), no CDR3, stop codons, out-of-frame junctions, or ambiguous translated residues. V3J clonotypes were defined as sequences sharing an identical inferred V gene, J gene, and CDR3 amino acid sequence. Percentage overlap between repertoires was calculated by dividing the number of shared unique clonotypes by the size of the smaller repertoire. Three approaches were used to assess repertoire richness: RTK rarefaction, the Chao1 estimator, and Recon v2.1 estimates of unobserved clonotypes. Generation probabilities for all TCRbeta clonotypes obtained by the gDNA method from a handful of donors were computed using OLGA. TCRdb's version of the immuneACCESS table is confined to in-frame rearrangements and falls short of the full clone set. An unresolved V gene accounts for under half of the shortfall where checked; the remainder is of unknown origin. V and J calls and clone size are as listed in that table; D and trimming were resolved from the DNA. This sample lists about 710,000 clones; over 55% were detected once. Jointly, the top ten make up over 1.5% of the sample.

The TCR comes from a woman in her 30s in good health. Sequencing was done on a sample of memory CD4+ T cells sorted from blood. The cell subset or site label on this specimen signifies: CD45RA-negative fraction. The sequence is built from TRBV19 and TRBJ2-5; there is no confident call for the D gene. The CDR3 protein is CASSTRIGSETQYF. The DNA sequence is given as TGTGCCAGTAGTACCCGGATAGGTTCAGAGACCCAGTACTTC.